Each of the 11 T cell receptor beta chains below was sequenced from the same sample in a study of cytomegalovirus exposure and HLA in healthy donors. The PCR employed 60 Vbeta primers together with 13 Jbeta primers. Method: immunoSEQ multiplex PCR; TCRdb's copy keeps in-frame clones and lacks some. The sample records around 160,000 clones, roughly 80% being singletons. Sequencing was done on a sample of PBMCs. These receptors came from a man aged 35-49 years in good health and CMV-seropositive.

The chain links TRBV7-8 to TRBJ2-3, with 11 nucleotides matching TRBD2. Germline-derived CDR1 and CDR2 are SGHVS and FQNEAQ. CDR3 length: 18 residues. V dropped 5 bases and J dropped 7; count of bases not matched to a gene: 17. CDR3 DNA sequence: TGTGCCAGCAGCGCGGGGAGGAATAGCGGGAGGGCGCAAAATACGCAGTATTTT. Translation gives CASSAGRNSGRAQNTQYF.

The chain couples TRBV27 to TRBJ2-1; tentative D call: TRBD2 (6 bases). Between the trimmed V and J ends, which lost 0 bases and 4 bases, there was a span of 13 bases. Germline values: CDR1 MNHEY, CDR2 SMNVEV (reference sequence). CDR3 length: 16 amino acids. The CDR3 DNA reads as TGTGCCAGCAGTTTATCCGGCGGGACCCTATACAATGAGCAGTTCTTC. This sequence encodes CASSLSGGTLYNEQFF.

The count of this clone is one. The CDR3 spells CASSLTSGFTDTQYF. CDR3 nucleotide sequence: TGTGCCAGCAGTTTAACTAGCGGATTCACAGATACGCAGTATTTT. This chain links TRBV6-5 with TRBJ2-3, with TRBD2 matching over 8 bases. This CDR3 region has 15 residues. Trimming removed 4 bases from V and 2 bases from J; junction bases left unmatched: 5. Germline V CDR1 and CDR2: MNHEY, SVGAGI.

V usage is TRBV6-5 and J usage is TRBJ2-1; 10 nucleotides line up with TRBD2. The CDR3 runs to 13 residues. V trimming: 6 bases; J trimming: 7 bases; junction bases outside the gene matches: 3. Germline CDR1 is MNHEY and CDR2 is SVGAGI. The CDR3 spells CASRLAGRNEQFF. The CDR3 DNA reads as TGTGCCAGCAGACTAGCGGGAAGGAATGAGCAGTTCTTC.

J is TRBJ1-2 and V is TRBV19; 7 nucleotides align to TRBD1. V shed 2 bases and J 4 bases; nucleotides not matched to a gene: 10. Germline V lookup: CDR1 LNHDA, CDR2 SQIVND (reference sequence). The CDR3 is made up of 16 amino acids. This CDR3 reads CASSILSTGRSYGYTF. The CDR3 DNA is TGTGCCAGTAGTATACTTTCGACAGGGCGGAGCTATGGCTACACCTTC.

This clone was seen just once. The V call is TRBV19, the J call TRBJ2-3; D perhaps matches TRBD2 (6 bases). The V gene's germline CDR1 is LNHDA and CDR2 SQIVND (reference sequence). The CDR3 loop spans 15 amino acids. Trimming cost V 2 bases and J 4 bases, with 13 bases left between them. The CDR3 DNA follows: TGTGCCAGTAGTATACCTAGCGATGAGTCAGATACGCAGTATTTT. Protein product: CASSIPSDESDTQYF.

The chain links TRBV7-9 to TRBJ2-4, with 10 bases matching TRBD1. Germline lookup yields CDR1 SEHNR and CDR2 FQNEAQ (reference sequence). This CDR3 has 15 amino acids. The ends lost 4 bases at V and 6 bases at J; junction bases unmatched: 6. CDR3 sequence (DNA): TGTGCCAGCAGCTCGACAGGGGGCGCGGGAAACATTCAGTACTTC. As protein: CASSSTGGAGNIQYF.

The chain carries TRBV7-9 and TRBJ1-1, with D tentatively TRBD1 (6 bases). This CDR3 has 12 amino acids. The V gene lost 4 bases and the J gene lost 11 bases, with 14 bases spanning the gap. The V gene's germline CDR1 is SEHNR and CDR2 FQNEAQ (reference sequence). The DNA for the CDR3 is TGTGCCAGCAGCTCCCGACAGGAAGGGGCTTTCTTT. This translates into CASSSRQEGAFF.

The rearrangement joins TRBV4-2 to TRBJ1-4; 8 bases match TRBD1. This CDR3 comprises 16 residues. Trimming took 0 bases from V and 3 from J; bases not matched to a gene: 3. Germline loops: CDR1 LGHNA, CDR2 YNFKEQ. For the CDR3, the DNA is TGTGCCAGCAGCCAAGATGGGACAGGACCTAATGAAAAACTGTTTTTT. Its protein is CASSQDGTGPNEKLFF.

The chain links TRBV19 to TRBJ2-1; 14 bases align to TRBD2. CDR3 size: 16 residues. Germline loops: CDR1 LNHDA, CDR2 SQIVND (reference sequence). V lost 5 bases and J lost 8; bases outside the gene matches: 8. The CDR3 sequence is CASSSPGLAGAHEQFF. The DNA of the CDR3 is TGTGCCAGTAGTTCACCGGGACTAGCGGGAGCCCATGAGCAGTTCTTC.

CDR3 sequence reads: CASSLARDDRRQNQPQHF. CDR3 sequence (DNA): TGCGCCAGCAGCTTGGCAAGGGATGACAGGAGGCAAAATCAGCCCCAGCATTTT. V usage is TRBV5-1 and J usage is TRBJ1-5; D may be TRBD1 (6 bases). The CDR3 extends over 18 amino acids. Germline lookup yields CDR1 SGHRS and CDR2 YFSETQ. Trimming shortened V by 0 bases and J by 4 bases, and 20 bases separated the two germline ends. The variable domain in full, with the rest retrieved from reference TRBV5-1 and TRBJ1-5, is KAGVTQTPRYLIKTRGQQVTLSCSPISGHRSVSWYQQTPGQGLQFLFEYFSETQRNKGNFPGRFSGRQFSNSRSEMNVSTLELGDSALYLCASSLARDDRRQNQPQHFGDGTRLSIL.